These 25 T cell receptor beta chains were sequenced from one sample in a study of blood T cells in healthy people across ages (dated by TCRdb to the mid-2010s). The protocol used for the library was 5' RACE. Sequencing instrument: Illumina HiSeq 2500. A second roughly 7 to 11 cycle PCR used a sample-barcoded 5' primer and a J-beta primer mix. TCRdb took the public reads, trimmed them with fastp at Q25, ran MiXCR for clone calling and kept in-frame beta chains. Every CDR3 protein is listed once, alongside the most common genes and DNA of its rows. The sample table holds hundreds of thousands of distinct CDR3 sequences, of which around 38% were seen once. The ten largest clones represent about 30% of the sample. Sequenced sample: blood. The receptors stem from a man older than 75 in good health.

In this sample, this clonotype turned up a few times. The rearrangement uses TRBV11-2 and TRBJ2-3; D unclear. The germline gives CDR1 SGHAT, CDR2 FQNNGV. The CDR3 length is 15 residues. V was shortened by 5 bases and J by 2 bases, with 14 bases between the two germline ends. The CDR3 sequence: CASSATGTNTDTQYF. CDR3 bases: TGTGCCAGCAGCGCAACGGGCACAAACACAGATACGCAGTATTTT.

This clonotype showed up just a few times. This chain uses TRBV15 with TRBJ2-7; D remains ambiguous. This CDR3 comprises 14 residues. Germline V CDR1 and CDR2: LNHNV, YYDKDF (reference sequence). V lost 0 bases and J lost 10, with 16 bases in between. The CDR3 bases are TGTGCCACCAGCAGAGACCGTTCCAAGGTGGCCCAGTACTTC. Protein: CATSRDRSKVAQYF.

This clonotype was detected a few times. This chain joins TRBV4-3 and TRBJ2-1; 7 nucleotides match TRBD2. V dropped 0 bases and J dropped 7; count of bases not matched to a gene: 3. Germline assignment: CDR1 LGHNA and CDR2 YSLEER. There are 14 residues in the CDR3. The CDR3, as DNA: TGCGCCAGCAGCCAAGAGCGGGAGTGGAATGAGCAGTTCTTC. Amino acid sequence: CASSQEREWNEQFF.

The DNA of the CDR3 is TGCGCCAGCAGCTTGGGGGAGCCCTCCTATGGCTACACCTTC. Encoded protein: CASSLGEPSYGYTF. The genes are TRBV5-1 and TRBJ1-2, with D uncertain. The CDR3 runs to 14 residues. In germline, CDR1 is SGHRS, CDR2 YFSETQ. Trimming removed 0 bases at V and 4 bases at J, with 10 bases between.

CDR3 amino acids: CSVEIGVGETQFF. The CDR3 DNA reads as TGCAGCGTTGAGATTGGGGTCGGGGAGACCCAGTTCTTC. V is TRBV29-1 and J is TRBJ2-1; possibly TRBD2 for D (5 bases). Trimming took 3 bases from V and 13 from J, leaving 19 bases between them. The CDR3 sequence is 13 residues long. Germline V gives CDR1 SQVTM, CDR2 ANQGSEA.

The chain links TRBV14 to TRBJ2-5; no reliable D call. The germline V and J ends were trimmed by 0 bases and 5 bases, with 10 bases remaining between them. CDR1 is SGHDN, CDR2 FVKESK, per germline. This CDR3 is 14 amino acids long. The CDR3 sequence is CASSQDQVVETQYF. Here the CDR3 DNA reads TGTGCCAGCAGCCAAGATCAGGTCGTTGAGACCCAGTACTTC.

The chain couples TRBV27 to TRBJ2-1; 14 positions match TRBD2. Germline values: CDR1 MNHEY, CDR2 SMNVEV (reference sequence). The length of the CDR3 is 16 residues. V lost 6 bases and J lost 6; bases outside the gene matches: 7. The CDR3 DNA reads as TGTGCCAGCAGCCGCGCCGGGACTAGCGGGAGCAATGAGCAGTTCTTC. Protein sequence: CASSRAGTSGSNEQFF.

Ten or more counts support this clonotype. V gene TRBV20-1 combines with J gene TRBJ2-5, with D possibly matching TRBD2 (5 bases). Trimming cost V 5 bases and J 5 bases, with 15 bases left between them. Germline V gives CDR1 DFQATT, CDR2 SNEGSKA (reference sequence). This CDR3 is built from 13 residues. This CDR3 reads CSAGRTLQETQYF. As DNA, the CDR3 is TGCAGTGCTGGACGGACTTTGCAGGAGACCCAGTACTTC.

The chain is built from TRBV10-2 and TRBJ2-2; tentative D call: TRBD2 (6 bases). The CDR3 is 16 amino acids. Germline values: CDR1 WSHSY, CDR2 SAAADI. V was cut by 5 bases and J by 2 bases, with 15 bases left in between. The CDR3 loop is CASSHVSGFNTGELFF. The CDR3 region has the DNA TGCGCCAGCAGTCATGTGAGCGGGTTTAACACCGGGGAGCTGTTTTTT.

The chain couples TRBV18 to TRBJ2-7, with a possible D match to TRBD1 (5 bases). Germline V gene sequence: CDR1 KGHSH, CDR2 LQKENI. This CDR3 has 13 residues. The germline V and J ends were trimmed by 1 base and 5 bases, with 9 bases remaining between them. DNA of the CDR3: TGTGCCAGCTCACCACTTTTAGGGGACGAGCAGTACTTC. This translates into CASSPLLGDEQYF.

Details on this clonotype: Being one base from a much bigger clone, this may be a read error. The chain has TRBV5-1 and TRBJ2-7; TRBD1 matches 7 bases. The CDR3 totals 14 residues. Germline V lookup: CDR1 SGHRS, CDR2 YFSETQ. As DNA, the CDR3 is TGCGCCAGCGGCTTGGAACGCCAGGGGGACGAGCAGTACTTC. This codes for CASGLERQGDEQYF.

J is TRBJ2-7 and V is TRBV7-2, with D perhaps TRBD1 (5 bases). Germline-derived CDR1 and CDR2 are SGHTA and FQGNSA. The V end lost 5 bases, the J end lost 3 bases, and 11 bases lay between the germline ends. This CDR3 comprises 13 residues. CDR3 residues: CASSGLQDYEQYF. Here the CDR3 DNA reads TGTGCCAGCAGCGGGTTACAGGACTACGAGCAGTACTTC.

This clonotype was seen only a few times. The V call is TRBV7-2, the J call TRBJ2-7, with a weak D call TRBD2 (6 bases). Germline CDR1 reads SGHTA; CDR2 reads FQGNSA. The CDR3 length is 14 residues. Trimming cost V 1 base and J 7 bases, with 14 bases left between them. DNA of the CDR3: TGTGCCAGCAGCTTAGATAGCGGAATCAATGAGCAGTACTTC. Its translation: CASSLDSGINEQYF.

V is TRBV20-1 and J is TRBJ2-3; 7 bases are shared with TRBD2. The CDR3 length is 14 residues. Losses at the gene ends were 6 bases for V and 3 bases for J; bases not matched to a gene: 9. Germline assignment: CDR1 DFQATT and CDR2 SNEGSKA (reference sequence). The CDR3 sequence is CSAHLADATDTQYF. The CDR3 DNA is TGCAGTGCCCACCTAGCGGATGCAACAGATACGCAGTATTTT.

The chain combines TRBV6-2 or TRBV6-3 with TRBJ2-7, with unresolved D. This CDR3 spans 12 amino acids. Germline V CDR1 and CDR2: MNHEY, SVGEGT. V was shortened by 2 bases and J by 4 bases, with 6 bases between the two germline ends. CDR3 nucleotides: TGTGCCAGCAGTTACAGGAGATACGAGCAGTACTTC. Its protein product is CASSYRRYEQYF.

The genes are TRBV5-1 and TRBJ2-5; 14 bases are a match to TRBD2. The last part of the DNA fits TRBJ2-7 better; the J call may be wrong. The CDR3 is made up of 17 amino acids. Looked up from germline, CDR1 is SGHRS and CDR2 is YFSETQ. The CDR3 nucleotides read TGCGCCAGCAGCGTACCGGGACTAGCGGGAGTCTCCGGCGAGCAGTACTTC. Residues: CASSVPGLAGVSGEQYF.

The chain has TRBV14 and TRBJ2-6, with TRBD1 matching 7 bases. J gave up 0 bases and V 4 bases, and 18 bases lay outside the gene matches. Germline V gene data show CDR1 as SGHDN and CDR2 as FVKESK. The CDR3 loop spans 21 amino acids. CDR3 sequence reads: CASSPKNDGQAIYSGANVLTF. In DNA, the CDR3 is TGTGCCAGCAGCCCTAAGAACGACGGACAGGCAATTTACTCTGGGGCCAACGTCCTGACTTTC.

The chain links TRBV20-1 to TRBJ2-6; D is unresolved. Per the germline V gene, CDR1 is DFQATT and CDR2 is SNEGSKA (reference sequence). Deletions cut 1 base from V and 0 bases from J, with 13 bases between. The CDR3 length is 17 residues. The CDR3 bases are TGCAGTGCTAGAGGGGTGGTGCCCAGCTCTGGGGCCAACGTCCTGACTTTC. Amino acids: CSARGVVPSSGANVLTF.

V usage is TRBV20-1 and J usage is TRBJ2-7; D is possibly TRBD2 (6 bases). TRBJ2-5 explains the end of the DNA better; the J call may be wrong. The CDR3 spans 13 residues. In germline, CDR1 is DFQATT, CDR2 SNEGSKA (reference sequence). The CDR3 spells CSASGVREETQYF. CDR3 nucleotides: TGCAGTGCGTCGGGAGTCCGGGAGGAGACCCAGTACTTC.

V and J are TRBV10-3 and TRBJ2-1, with 7 bases lining up with TRBD2. Germline V gene sequence: CDR1 ENHRY, CDR2 SYGVKD. The CDR3 contains 13 residues. V shed 11 bases and J 0 bases; nucleotides not matched to a gene: 4. The CDR3: CASGGGSYNEQFF. The CDR3 DNA reads TGTGCCTCCGGCGGGGGCTCCTACAATGAGCAGTTCTTC.

The gene calls are TRBV7-3 and TRBJ2-5, with D unresolved. CDR3 length: 14 residues. Germline lookup yields CDR1 SGHTA and CDR2 FQGTGA. Trimming cost V 2 bases and J 4 bases, with 11 bases left between them. The CDR3 bases are TGTGCCAGCAGCTTAGGTGGACCGGGAGAGACCCAGTACTTC. Translation: CASSLGGPGETQYF. Supplemented by reference TRBV7-3 and TRBJ2-5, the full variable domain reads GAGVSQTPSNKVTEKGKYVELRCDPISGHTALYWYRQSLGQGPEFLIYFQGTGAADDSGLPNDRFFAVRPEGSVSTLKIQRTERGDSAVYLCASSLGGPGETQYFGPGTRLLVL.

This rearrangement joins TRBV6-5 to TRBJ2-3; weak D call: TRBD2 (5 bases). Germline-derived CDR1 and CDR2 are MNHEY and SVGAGI. The V and J ends lost 5 bases and 1 base respectively, with 16 bases between them. The CDR3 length is 16 residues. CDR3 region: CASSSGPRPGTDTQYF. DNA for the CDR3: TGTGCCAGCAGTAGCGGACCCCGGCCAGGCACAGATACGCAGTATTTT.

V usage is TRBV7-2 and J usage is TRBJ2-1, with 9 bases aligning to TRBD2. The CDR3 has 17 residues. The J segment lost 9 bases and the V segment lost 0 bases, leaving 12 bases of the junction unmatched. Germline values: CDR1 SGHTA, CDR2 FQGNSA. The CDR3 reads CASSLAQVAGDKGEQFF. The CDR3, as DNA: TGTGCCAGCAGCTTAGCGCAGGTAGCGGGGGATAAGGGTGAGCAGTTCTTC. The full variable domain, in which reference TRBV7-2 and TRBJ2-1 provide the parts outside the CDR3, is GAGVSQSPSNKVTEKGKDVELRCDPISGHTALYWYRQSLGQGLEFLIYFQGNSAPDKSGLPSDRFSAERTGGSVSTLTIQRTQQEDSAVYLCASSLAQVAGDKGEQFFGPGTRLTVL.

The genes are TRBV7-2 and TRBJ2-3, with TRBD2 as a possible D gene (7 bases). Trimming cost V 2 bases and J 6 bases, with 15 bases left between them. The CDR3 totals 15 residues. Germline V lookup: CDR1 SGHTA, CDR2 FQGNSA. DNA of the CDR3: TGTGCCAGCAGCTTATCGGGGGGCCGCGGGGATACGCAGTATTTT. As protein: CASSLSGGRGDTQYF.

Only a few counts were recorded for this clonotype. V usage is TRBV20-1 and J usage is TRBJ2-7; D possibly uses TRBD1 or TRBD2 (5 bases each). The germline V gene has CDR1 DFQATT and CDR2 SNEGSKA (reference sequence). Deletions cut 8 bases from V and 4 bases from J, with 18 bases between. The length of the CDR3 is 13 residues. The CDR3 coding sequence is TGCAGTCCGCTAAGGGACCGACGATACGAGCAGTACTTC. Amino acids: CSPLRDRRYEQYF.